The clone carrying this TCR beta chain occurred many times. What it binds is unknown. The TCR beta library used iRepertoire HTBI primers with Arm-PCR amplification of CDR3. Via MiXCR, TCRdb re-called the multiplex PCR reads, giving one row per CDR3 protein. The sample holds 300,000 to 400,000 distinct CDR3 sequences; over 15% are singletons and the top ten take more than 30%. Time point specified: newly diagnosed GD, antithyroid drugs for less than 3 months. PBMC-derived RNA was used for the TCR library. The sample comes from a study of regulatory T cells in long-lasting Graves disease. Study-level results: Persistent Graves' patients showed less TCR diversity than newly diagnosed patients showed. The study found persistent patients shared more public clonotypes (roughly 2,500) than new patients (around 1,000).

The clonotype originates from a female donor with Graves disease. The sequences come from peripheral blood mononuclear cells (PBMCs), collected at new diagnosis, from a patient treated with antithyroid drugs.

CDR3 sequence (DNA): TGTGCCAGCAGCGAAATCCCGGGACAGCGCCCCACTAACTATGGCTACACCTTC. Translation gives CASSEIPGQRPTNYGYTF. V usage is TRBV7-2 and J usage is TRBJ1-2; 7 positions agree with TRBD1. The CDR3 totals 18 residues. With 5 bases clipped from V and 0 bases from J, the junction kept 15 bases outside the gene matches. Germline V gene lookup returns CDR1 SGHTA and CDR2 FQGNSA.